A selection of T cell receptor beta chains follows, all from one sample in a study of T-cell reconstitution after alpha-beta-depleted transplantation in children. From the PCR reads, TCRdb called clonotypes with MiXCR, one entry per CDR3 protein. The profile covers 300,000 to 400,000 distinct CDR3 sequences, with less than 15% appearing a single time and approximately 4.3% taken by the ten largest. Here the sequenced sample was PBMCs, taken from the stem cell graft. Every receptor here comes from a human donor who donated a stem cell graft to a child with Fanconi anemia. Each CDR3 is given with its conserved first and last residue. A D gene is named only where the DNA matches it firmly. Clone size is not always given. Where it is, it says once, few, many or a class for expanded clones.

d_call	v_call	j_call	clone_size	cdr3_nt	cdr3_aa
NA	TRBV15	TRBJ2-7	NA	TGTGCCACCAGCAGAGTCAGGGATCATGGAGAGCAGTACTTC	CATSRVRDHGEQYF
NA	TRBV12-3/TRBV12-4	TRBJ2-2	few	TGTGCCAGCAGTTCCCGGGCTATGGGGTTTACCGGGGAGCTGTTTTTT	CASSSRAMGFTGELFF
TRBD1	TRBV5-1	TRBJ2-1	few	TGCGCCAGCAGCCAGGGACAGGGGGTTGTAAATGAGCAGTTCTTC	CASSQGQGVVNEQFF
TRBD1	TRBV29-1	TRBJ2-2	once	TGCAGCGTAGCACGCGACAGGGGGGGCACCGGGGAGCTGTTTTTT	CSVARDRGGTGELFF
NA	TRBV6-2/TRBV6-3	TRBJ1-1	few	TGTGCCAGCAGGGATTCGGGGGGCGACACTGAAGCTTTCTTT	CASRDSGGDTEAFF
TRBD1	TRBV7-2	TRBJ2-3	few	TGTGCCAGCAGCACGTGGACAGGGGGTACAGATACGCAGTATTTT	CASSTWTGGTDTQYF
NA	TRBV5-1	TRBJ2-5	few	TGCGCCAGCAGCTCCCCCGAGGGGCACCCGGCGCGGGAGACCCAGTACTTC	CASSSPEGHPARETQYF
NA	TRBV20-1	TRBJ1-1	NA	TGCAGTGCTCTCAACCCACCGGGGAACACTGAAGCTTTCTTT	CSALNPPGNTEAFF
NA	TRBV20-1	TRBJ1-4	many	TGCAGTGTACGAGGCGATGGTAATGAAAAACTGTTTTTT	CSVRGDGNEKLFF
NA	TRBV20-1	TRBJ2-5	NA	TGCAGTGCTCAAACCGGATCAGGCGGGACCCAGTACTTC	CSAQTGSGGTQYF
NA	TRBV5-1	TRBJ2-2	many	TGCGCCAGCAGCTTGCAGGCAGCTTCGAACACCGGGGAGCTGTTTTTT	CASSLQAASNTGELFF
NA	TRBV30	TRBJ2-7	few	TGTGCCTCCGTGGTGGGTAGCGAGCAGTACTTC	CASVVGSEQYF
NA	TRBV7-6	TRBJ2-2	few	TGTGCCAGCAGCTTTGGACAGCTTAACACCGGGGAGCTGTTTTTT	CASSFGQLNTGELFF
TRBD2	TRBV7-9	TRBJ2-1	many	TGTGCCAGCAGCTTAGTAAGCGGGGGGGCCGATGAGCAGTTCTTC	CASSLVSGGADEQFF
TRBD1	TRBV5-1	TRBJ1-2	few	TGCGCCAGCAGCAGCGGGACAGGGAACTATGGCTACACCTTC	CASSSGTGNYGYTF
NA	TRBV27	TRBJ1-6	few	TGTGCCAGCAGTCCCCGGGACAATAATTCACCCCTCCACTTT	CASSPRDNNSPLHF
NA	TRBV7-8	TRBJ1-1	NA	TGTGCCAGCAGCTTAGCAATTTGGCGGAACACTGAAGCTTTCTTT	CASSLAIWRNTEAFF
NA	TRBV10-3	TRBJ1-5	few	TGTGCCATCGGTAGGGCAGTTGATCAGCCCCAGCATTTT	CAIGRAVDQPQHF
TRBD2	TRBV4-2	TRBJ2-3	NA	TGTGCCAGCAGCCAAGACCCCCTGGGGCTAGCGGGGAGCAAGCAGGATACGCAGTATTTT	CASSQDPLGLAGSKQDTQYF
TRBD2	TRBV5-1	TRBJ2-1	NA	TGCGCCAGCAGCTATAGCGGGATAAGCTCCTACAATGAGCAGTTCTTC	CASSYSGISSYNEQFF
NA	TRBV20-1	TRBJ1-1	few	TGCAGTGCTAGAGACCCCAGGACGGGGAACACTGAAGCTTTCTTT	CSARDPRTGNTEAFF
TRBD1	TRBV5-6	TRBJ2-7	few	TGTGCCAGCAGCTTGGGCGGACAGGGGGTCGCGGGAATCTACGAGCAGTACTTC	CASSLGGQGVAGIYEQYF
TRBD2	TRBV4-3	TRBJ2-3	few	TGCGCCAGCAGCCCGAATTCCGGGACTAGCTGGAGGTTGAATACGCAGTATTTT	CASSPNSGTSWRLNTQYF
TRBD1	TRBV7-6	TRBJ2-1	few	TGTGCCAGCAGCCCATGGACAGGGGAGGAGAATGAGCAGTTCTTC	CASSPWTGEENEQFF
NA	TRBV6-5	TRBJ2-5	many	TGTGCCAGCAGTTACTCCGGCTGGGGGTGGCTCCCAGAGACCCAGTACTTC	CASSYSGWGWLPETQYF
NA	TRBV6-5	TRBJ2-3	many	TGTGCCAGCAGTTACGGGCCGGACTACCCATGGGAGTATTTT	CASSYGPDYPWEYF
TRBD2	TRBV4-2	TRBJ2-5	NA	TGTGCCAGCAGCGAGGGGACTAGCGGGGGGGCCTACCAAGAGACCCAGTACTTC	CASSEGTSGGAYQETQYF
NA	TRBV4-3	TRBJ2-1	few	TGCGCCAGCAGCCAAGTCATCTGGGACGGAGGTGACAATGAGCAGTTCTTC	CASSQVIWDGGDNEQFF